These T cell receptor beta chains were read from a single sample in a study of blood T cell repertoires in COVID-19. TCRdb's table, derived via immunoSEQ multiplex PCR, lists solely in-frame clones and lacks some. The sample yields 150,000 or so clones, 80% to 95% seen once. What was sequenced was peripheral blood. These receptors all come from a woman aged 55-75 years with COVID-19, enrolled during active disease. CDR3s include the opening cysteine and the closing phenylalanine or tryptophan. A D gene is named only where the DNA matches it firmly. The listing skips clone size in some rows; elsewhere it reads once, few, many or a size class.

j_gene,v_gene,d_gene,abundance,len,CDR3aa,CDR3nt
TRBJ1-1,TRBV6-5,.,.,15,CASSWGGTIGTEAFF,TGTGCCAGCAGTTGGGGGGGGACGATCGGCACTGAAGCTTTCTTT
TRBJ1-4,TRBV2,.,.,15,CASRRGIKTNEKLFF,TGTGCCAGCAGAAGGGGGATTAAGACTAATGAAAAACTGTTTTTT
TRBJ2-7,TRBV5-1,.,few,14,CASSLQVGGSEQYF,TGCGCCAGCAGCTTACAGGTTGGGGGGTCCGAGCAGTACTTC
TRBJ1-1,TRBV5-5,.,.,11,CASSGPAEAFF,TGTGCCAGCAGTGGGCCGGCTGAAGCTTTCTTT
TRBJ1-2,TRBV19,TRBD1,.,16,CASSSPGQGRPYGYTF,TGTGCCAGTAGTTCACCGGGACAGGGTCGACCCTATGGCTACACCTTC
TRBJ2-6,TRBV11-1,.,.,15,CASSSLASGANVLTF,TGTGCCAGCAGCTCCTTAGCTTCTGGGGCCAACGTCCTGACTTTC
TRBJ2-7,TRBV2,TRBD1,.,15,CASSEGQGVTYEQYF,TGTGCCAGCAGTGAGGGACAGGGGGTAACCTACGAGCAGTACTTC
TRBJ1-2,TRBV9,TRBD1,.,16,CASSGHLDRSAYGYTF,TGTGCCAGCAGCGGACATCTGGACAGGTCGGCCTATGGCTACACCTTC
TRBJ2-2,TRBV6-4,.,.,15,CASSRGRGGGGELFF,TGTGCCAGCAGTCGGGGGCGAGGGGGCGGCGGGGAGCTGTTTTTT
TRBJ1-3,TRBV19,.,.,16,CASNTPAEGTGNTIYF,TGTGCCAGTAACACCCCCGCGGAGGGAACTGGAAACACCATATATTTT
TRBJ1-3,TRBV28,.,once,14,CASSGGFSGNTIYF,TGTGCCAGCAGCGGAGGATTCTCTGGAAACACCATATATTTT
TRBJ1-1,TRBV2,.,.,13,CASSLRQNTEAFF,TGTGCCAGCAGCCTAAGACAGAACACTGAAGCTTTCTTT
TRBJ2-5,TRBV29-1,.,.,12,CSVPDSLETQYF,TGCAGCGTCCCAGACAGCCTGGAGACCCAGTACTTC
TRBJ1-1,TRBV3-1/TRBV3-2,.,.,14,CASSNHPVNTEAFF,TGTGCCAGCAGCAATCATCCAGTTAACACTGAAGCTTTCTTT
TRBJ2-7,TRBV7-9,.,.,16,CASSLERQGRVYEQYF,TGTGCCAGCAGCTTAGAGAGGCAGGGGAGAGTCTACGAGCAGTACTTC
TRBJ2-2,TRBV19,TRBD2,.,14,CATRGLAGTGELFF,TGTGCCACTAGAGGACTAGCGGGCACCGGGGAGCTGTTTTTT
TRBJ2-3,TRBV6-5,TRBD2,.,15,CASSSGGLLTDTQYF,TGTGCCAGCAGTTCGGGGGGACTCCTCACAGATACGCAGTATTTT
TRBJ2-7,TRBV6-2/TRBV6-3,.,.,14,CASSYRQATYEQYF,TGTGCCAGCAGTTACAGACAGGCGACCTACGAGCAGTACTTC
TRBJ2-7,TRBV7-9,.,once,14,CASSLVAVPYEQYF,TGTGCCAGCAGCTTAGTGGCGGTTCCCTACGAGCAGTACTTC
TRBJ1-1,TRBV11-3,.,.,14,CASSHRGTGTEAFF,TGTGCCAGCAGCCACCGGGGGACTGGCACTGAAGCTTTCTTT
TRBJ1-1,TRBV7-3,TRBD1,.,15,CASSAPGTGNTEAFF,TGTGCCAGCAGCGCCCCCGGGACAGGGAACACTGAAGCTTTCTTT
TRBJ1-4,TRBV7-3,.,.,14,CASSLNPGDEKLFF,TGTGCCAGCAGCTTAAACCCCGGGGATGAAAAACTGTTTTTT
TRBJ2-3,TRBV9,TRBD2,.,18,CASSAQQKRGRGIDTQYF,TGTGCCAGCAGCGCCCAACAAAAGCGGGGCCGAGGAATAGATACGCAGTATTTT
TRBJ1-5,TRBV19,TRBD1,.,15,CASSTQTGPNQPQHF,TGTGCCAGTAGTACTCAGACAGGGCCCAATCAGCCCCAGCATTTT
TRBJ2-2,TRBV7-3,TRBD1,.,17,CASSPQGQKTFTGELFF,TGTGCCAGCAGCCCCCAGGGACAGAAGACTTTCACCGGGGAGCTGTTTTTT
TRBJ1-2,TRBV19,TRBD1,.,14,CASSADRGYYGYTF,TGTGCCAGTAGTGCGGACAGGGGATACTATGGCTACACCTTC